The 32 T cell receptor beta chains given below trace back to one sample, sequenced in a study of T cell responses to AZD1222 COVID-19 vaccine. Clones were read by immunoSEQ multiplex PCR, and TCRdb kept only the in-frame ones, dropping some. The sample lists over 95,000 clones; more than 70% were seen once. The sample here was peripheral blood, taken 28 days after the second AZD1222 dose. The origin of the receptors is an adult who received the AZD1222 COVID-19 vaccine.

The chain uses TRBV13 and TRBJ1-1; possibly TRBD1 for D (6 bases). The CDR3 loop spans 14 amino acids. The germline V gene encodes CDR1 PRHDT and CDR2 FYEKMQ (reference sequence). V was cut by 2 bases and J by 3 bases, with 10 bases left in between. CDR3 sequence (DNA): TGTGCCAGCAGCTTAAGGGGGTCGGACACTGAAGCTTTCTTT. As protein: CASSLRGSDTEAFF.

This chain connects TRBV19 to TRBJ1-5; TRBD1 agrees at 10 bases. The CDR3 has 15 residues. Looked up from germline, CDR1 is LNHDA and CDR2 is SQIVND (reference sequence). V gave up 6 bases and J gave up 2 bases; unmatched junction bases: 4. CDR3 sequence reads: CASSSGQGGNQPQHF. The CDR3 region has the DNA TGTGCCAGTAGCTCCGGACAGGGGGGCAATCAGCCCCAGCATTTT.

V gene TRBV6-5 combines with J gene TRBJ2-7; 10 positions match TRBD1. Trimming took 6 bases from V and 7 from J; bases not matched to a gene: 9. The V gene's germline CDR1 is MNHEY and CDR2 SVGAGI. The CDR3 sequence is 14 residues long. CDR3 nucleotides: TGTGCCAGCAGGCCGGGACAGGGGTTTGGGGAGCAGTACTTC. As protein: CASRPGQGFGEQYF.

This chain uses TRBV13 with TRBJ2-7, with 8 bases fitting TRBD2. The CDR3 runs to 16 residues. V trimming: 5 bases; J trimming: 5 bases; junction bases outside the gene matches: 14. CDR1 is PRHDT, CDR2 FYEKMQ, per germline (reference sequence). The CDR3: CASSPRWIAGNHEQYF. CDR3 in DNA: TGTGCCAGCAGCCCCCGGTGGATAGCGGGGAATCACGAGCAGTACTTC.

The rearrangement uses TRBV10-2 and TRBJ1-5; D is uncertain. The CDR3 has 15 amino acids. From germline, CDR1 is WSHSY and CDR2 SAAADI. Trimming removed 0 bases from V and 2 bases from J, with 8 bases in between. The CDR3 loop reads CASSESAVGNQPQHF. The CDR3 bases are TGCGCCAGCAGTGAGTCAGCAGTGGGCAATCAGCCCCAGCATTTT.

CDR3 coding DNA: TGTGCCAGCAGCATAGGACAGGGAAATTCACCCCTCCACTTT. Its protein is CASSIGQGNSPLHF. The chain employs TRBV5-4 and TRBJ1-6; 8 bases are a match to TRBD1. Germline-derived CDR1 and CDR2 are SGHNT and YYREEE (reference sequence). The CDR3 has 14 residues. J was trimmed by 7 bases and V by 4 bases; bases with no gene match: 4.

This rearrangement joins TRBV5-1 to TRBJ2-2, with D unclear. CDR3 length equals 13 residues. Germline values: CDR1 SGHRS, CDR2 YFSETQ. The germline V and J ends were trimmed by 0 bases and 6 bases, with 6 bases remaining between them. The CDR3 nucleotides read TGCGCCAGCAGCTTGGAAAGGCCCGGGGAGCTGTTTTTT. The encoded protein is CASSLERPGELFF.

J is TRBJ1-5 and V is TRBV6-2 or TRBV6-3; no definite D call. The CDR3 is 12 residues long. Trimming stripped 4 bases from V and 4 bases from J, with 5 bases between. Germline-derived CDR1 and CDR2 are MNHEY and SVGEGT. CDR3 protein: CASSWRNQPQHF. The DNA of the CDR3 is TGTGCCAGCAGTTGGCGTAATCAGCCCCAGCATTTT.

CDR3 sequence reads: CASSLADRDHNEQFF. CDR3 bases: TGTGCCAGCAGCTTGGCGGACAGGGACCACAATGAGCAGTTCTTC. The rearrangement uses TRBV5-5 and TRBJ2-1; 8 bases match TRBD1. The junction had 4 bases not matched to a gene; V was cut back by 0 bases and J by 5 bases. Germline CDR1 is SGHKS and CDR2 is YYEKEE (reference sequence). CDR3 length: 15 amino acids.

The rearrangement links TRBV13 to TRBJ1-4, with no clear D. CDR3 length equals 15 residues. Germline V gives CDR1 PRHDT, CDR2 FYEKMQ (reference sequence). V was shortened by 4 bases and J by 2 bases, with 11 bases between the two germline ends. The CDR3 region is CASSSSRVTNEKLFF. CDR3 nucleotides: TGTGCCAGCAGCTCATCGAGAGTTACTAATGAAAAACTGTTTTTT.

The chain carries TRBV12-3 or TRBV12-4 and TRBJ1-2, with D tentatively TRBD1 (6 bases). Deletions cut 8 bases from V and 8 bases from J, with 18 bases between. This CDR3 is 13 amino acids long. CDR3 bases: TGTGCCAGCCGATTCAGGGGCTTTGGGGGCTACACCTTC. This sequence encodes CASRFRGFGGYTF.

The chain couples TRBV29-1 to TRBJ2-1; possibly TRBD1 or TRBD2 for D (5 bases each). In germline, CDR1 is SQVTM, CDR2 ANQGSEA. The CDR3 extends over 15 amino acids. V was shortened by 4 bases and J by 0 bases, with 13 bases between the two germline ends. The CDR3 loop reads CSVVEGTVSYNEQFF. DNA for the CDR3: TGCAGCGTTGTTGAGGGGACGGTCTCCTACAATGAGCAGTTCTTC.

V gene TRBV6-2 or TRBV6-3 combines with J gene TRBJ2-7; D is unclear. This CDR3 contains 13 residues. Between the trimmed V and J ends, which lost 2 bases and 4 bases, there was a span of 9 bases. The germline V gene has CDR1 MNHEY and CDR2 SVGEGT. The CDR3 here is CASSYVGWYEQYF. As DNA, the CDR3 is TGTGCCAGCAGTTACGTCGGTTGGTACGAGCAGTACTTC.

The J gene is TRBJ1-2, the V gene TRBV7-9; D may be TRBD1 (5 bases). The CDR3 has 12 amino acids. Germline assignment: CDR1 SEHNR and CDR2 FQNEAQ (reference sequence). The germline V and J ends were trimmed by 3 bases and 4 bases, with 6 bases remaining between them. CDR3 in DNA: TGTGCCAGCAGCTTGGGGACCTATGGCTACACCTTC. Translation: CASSLGTYGYTF.

This clone occurred once. The chain employs TRBV18 and TRBJ1-4, with D unresolved. The CDR3 loop spans 11 amino acids. Trimming stripped 5 bases from V and 7 bases from J, with 5 bases between. Per the germline V gene, CDR1 is KGHSH and CDR2 is LQKENI. The CDR3 DNA sequence: TGTGCCAGCTCAGACTTTGAAAAACTGTTTTTT. Translated, it gives CASSDFEKLFF.

This clone has more than one count but fewer than ten. The V and J genes are TRBV7-2 and TRBJ2-2; 7 bases fit TRBD2. This CDR3 region has 17 residues. CDR1 and CDR2 (germline): SGHTA, FQGNSA. V shed 0 bases and J 0 bases; nucleotides not matched to a gene: 4. In DNA, the CDR3 is TGTGCCAGCAGCTTAGCGCGGGGGACTACGAACACCGGGGAGCTGTTTTTT. It codes for CASSLARGTTNTGELFF. Filled out from reference TRBV7-2 and TRBJ2-2, the complete variable domain reads GAGVSQSPSNKVTEKGKDVELRCDPISGHTALYWYRQSLGQGLEFLIYFQGNSAPDKSGLPSDRFSAERTGGSVSTLTIQRTQQEDSAVYLCASSLARGTTNTGELFFGEGSRLTVL.

This clone was counted once. The rearrangement uses TRBV3-1 (or the pseudogene TRBV3-2) and TRBJ2-1, with 8 bases fitting TRBD2. V trimming: 4 bases; J trimming: 8 bases; junction bases outside the gene matches: 7. Germline CDR1 and CDR2: LGHDT and YNNKEL (reference sequence). This CDR3 region has 14 residues. The CDR3 region is CASSRRTSTHEQFF. The CDR3 nucleotides read TGTGCCAGCAGCCGAAGGACTAGCACCCATGAGCAGTTCTTC.

The V call is TRBV6-1, the J call TRBJ2-3; D not certain. CDR1 and CDR2 from the germline V gene are MNHNS and SASEGT. This CDR3 region has 11 residues. V lost 3 bases, J lost 11 bases, and 9 bases lay in between. Here the CDR3 reads CASSDRLLQYF. CDR3 sequence (DNA): TGTGCCAGCAGTGATCGGCTATTGCAGTATTTT.

The chain couples TRBV4-2 to TRBJ2-5, with D possibly called TRBD1 or TRBD2 (5 bases each). V was cut by 0 bases and J by 5 bases, with 16 bases left in between. CDR1 LGHNA and CDR2 YNFKEQ come from the germline V gene. This CDR3 spans 16 amino acids. The DNA for the CDR3 is TGTGCCAGCAGCCAAGAAGGGACCACCCGAGGGGAGACCCAGTACTTC. Translated: CASSQEGTTRGETQYF.

This sequence joins TRBV29-1 and TRBJ1-2; D gene unclear. Trimming shortened V by 5 bases and J by 8 bases, and 21 bases separated the two germline ends. The CDR3 totals 14 residues. Germline lookup yields CDR1 SQVTM and CDR2 ANQGSEA. The CDR3 here is CSVNRQEGAFGYTF. DNA for the CDR3: TGCAGCGTTAATCGTCAGGAGGGAGCTTTCGGCTACACCTTC.

A few counts support this clone. The chain uses TRBV4-1 and TRBJ2-7, with D perhaps being TRBD1 or TRBD2 (5 bases each). Deletions cut 1 base from V and 1 base from J, with 11 bases between. The V gene's germline CDR1 is MGHRA and CDR2 YSYEKL. This CDR3 region has 15 residues. The CDR3 sequence: CASSQVARGSYEQYF. CDR3 bases: TGCGCCAGCAGCCAAGTTGCGAGGGGATCCTACGAGCAGTACTTC.

The table lists this clone with a count of one. The chain couples TRBV7-2 to TRBJ1-5; the match to TRBD1 covers 7 bases. CDR1 and CDR2 from the germline V gene are SGHTA and FQGNSA. V shed 5 bases and J 0 bases; nucleotides not matched to a gene: 7. The CDR3 sequence is 16 residues long. CDR3 in amino acids: CASSGRGQYSNQPQHF. The CDR3 bases are TGTGCCAGCAGCGGCCGGGGACAGTATAGCAATCAGCCCCAGCATTTT.

This clone has a handful of counts. V gene TRBV6-1 combines with J gene TRBJ1-2; D gene uncertain. CDR1 and CDR2 (germline): MNHNS, SASEGT. Trimming shortened V by 4 bases and J by 3 bases, and 18 bases separated the two germline ends. The length of the CDR3 is 16 residues. The CDR3 here is CASSALAQTYYYGYTF. CDR3 bases: TGTGCCAGCAGTGCCCTGGCACAAACTTACTACTATGGCTACACCTTC.

The chain employs TRBV28 and TRBJ1-3; perhaps TRBD1 as D (6 bases). The V end lost 6 bases, the J end lost 3 bases, and 12 bases lay between the germline ends. Germline-derived CDR1 and CDR2 are MDHEN and SYDVKM. The CDR3 length is 14 residues. The CDR3 spells CASREGHDGNTIYF. The CDR3 coding sequence is TGTGCCAGCAGAGAGGGACATGATGGAAACACCATATATTTT.

The chain joins TRBV9 to TRBJ1-3, with D possibly TRBD1 on 5 matching bases. This CDR3 contains 13 residues. Germline loops: CDR1 SGDLS, CDR2 YYNGEE. The V and J ends lost 8 bases and 0 bases respectively, with 9 bases between them. CDR3: CASRGTSGNTIYF. For the CDR3, the DNA is TGTGCCAGTAGGGGAACCTCTGGAAACACCATATATTTT.

The chain joins TRBV5-1 to TRBJ1-4; D unclear. From germline, CDR1 is SGHRS and CDR2 YFSETQ. This CDR3 is 14 amino acids long. Trimming removed 1 base from V and 0 bases from J, with 4 bases in between. The DNA of the CDR3 is TGCGCCAGCAGCTTGAGAGCAACTAATGAAAAACTGTTTTTT. This codes for CASSLRATNEKLFF.

The V call is TRBV9, the J call TRBJ1-6; D is undetermined. The V end lost 2 bases, the J end lost 9 bases, and 12 bases lay between the germline ends. This CDR3 is built from 14 residues. CDR1 and CDR2 (germline): SGDLS, YYNGEE. For the CDR3, the DNA is TGTGCCAGCAGCGTCGACTCCATAGGTTCACCCCTCCACTTT. Amino acid sequence: CASSVDSIGSPLHF.

The J gene is TRBJ1-4, the V gene TRBV24-1; 7 bases match TRBD1. V shed 6 bases and J 1 base; nucleotides not matched to a gene: 7. From germline, CDR1 is KGHDR and CDR2 SFDVKD. The CDR3 spans 16 residues. The CDR3 region has the DNA TGTGCCACCAGTAATTCCGGGACAGTAACTAATGAAAAACTGTTTTTT. It is translated as CATSNSGTVTNEKLFF.

The chain couples TRBV4-1 to TRBJ1-2, with 7 bases matching TRBD1. CDR3 length equals 15 residues. Germline-derived CDR1 and CDR2 are MGHRA and YSYEKL. Trimming at V came to 4 bases and at J to 4 bases, leaving 9 bases not matched to a gene. This CDR3 reads CASSLKQGMSYGYTF. The CDR3 bases are TGCGCCAGCAGCCTGAAACAGGGGATGAGCTATGGCTACACCTTC.

V and J are TRBV7-6 and TRBJ2-5; D may be TRBD1 or TRBD2 (5 bases each). The CDR3 contains 15 residues. Germline V gene lookup returns CDR1 SGHVS and CDR2 FNYEAQ. V dropped 5 bases and J dropped 4 bases, with 17 bases sitting between them. In nucleotides, the CDR3 is TGTGCCAGCAGCGTCCGAGGGGCCCCGGGAGAGACCCAGTACTTC. Residues: CASSVRGAPGETQYF.

V gene TRBV10-3 combines with J gene TRBJ2-3, with 7 bases matching TRBD1. This CDR3 is 17 amino acids long. Germline assignment: CDR1 ENHRY and CDR2 SYGVKD. Trimming at V came to 8 bases and at J to 0 bases, leaving 14 bases not matched to a gene. The CDR3 spells CAISARTGTVSTDTQYF. The CDR3 coding sequence is TGTGCCATCTCGGCTAGGACCGGGACAGTAAGCACAGATACGCAGTATTTT.

V and J are TRBV7-9 and TRBJ1-1, with 12 bases aligning to TRBD1. J gave up 8 bases and V 5 bases, and 18 bases lay outside the gene matches. The CDR3 is made up of 18 amino acids. Germline assignment: CDR1 SEHNR and CDR2 FQNEAQ (reference sequence). CDR3: CASSRSPGQGAYSPEAFF. The CDR3 DNA follows: TGTGCCAGCAGCCGTTCCCCGGGACAGGGGGCCTACTCGCCGGAAGCTTTCTTT.